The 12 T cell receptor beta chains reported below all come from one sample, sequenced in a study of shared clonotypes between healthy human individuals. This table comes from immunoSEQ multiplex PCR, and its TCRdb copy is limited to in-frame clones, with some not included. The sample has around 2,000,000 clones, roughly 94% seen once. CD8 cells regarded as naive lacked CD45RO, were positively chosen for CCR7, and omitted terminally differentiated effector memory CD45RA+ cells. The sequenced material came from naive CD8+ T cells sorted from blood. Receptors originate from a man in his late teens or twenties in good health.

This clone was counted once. The CDR3 bases are TGTGCCTGGAGTAAGGGACAGGGGTCAAACACCATATATTTT. The encoded protein is CAWSKGQGSNTIYF. V and J are TRBV30 and TRBJ1-3; TRBD1 agrees at 10 bases. The CDR3 covers 14 residues. V shed 2 bases and J 6 bases; nucleotides not matched to a gene: 4. Germline values: CDR1 GTSNPN, CDR2 SVGIG (reference sequence).

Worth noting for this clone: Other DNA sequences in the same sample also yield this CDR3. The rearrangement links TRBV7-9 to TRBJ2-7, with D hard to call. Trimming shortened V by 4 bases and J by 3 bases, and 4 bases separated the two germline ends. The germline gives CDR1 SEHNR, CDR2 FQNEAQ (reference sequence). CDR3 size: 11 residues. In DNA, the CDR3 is TGTGCCAGCAGCTCTAACTACGAGCAGTACTTC. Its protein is CASSSNYEQYF.

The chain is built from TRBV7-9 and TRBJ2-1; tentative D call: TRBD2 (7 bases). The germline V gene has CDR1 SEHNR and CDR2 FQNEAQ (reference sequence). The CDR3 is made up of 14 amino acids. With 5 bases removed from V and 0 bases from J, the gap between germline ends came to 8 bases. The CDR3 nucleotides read TGTGCCAGCAGCGGGGGGGCCTCCTACAATGAGCAGTTCTTC. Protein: CASSGGASYNEQFF.

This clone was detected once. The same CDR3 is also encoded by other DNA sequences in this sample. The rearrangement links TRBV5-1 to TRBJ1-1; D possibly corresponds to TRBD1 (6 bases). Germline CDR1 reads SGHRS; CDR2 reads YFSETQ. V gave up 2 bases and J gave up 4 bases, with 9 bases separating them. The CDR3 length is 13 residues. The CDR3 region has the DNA TGCGCCAGCAGCTTAGGGGGTGGCACTGAAGCTTTCTTT. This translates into CASSLGGGTEAFF.

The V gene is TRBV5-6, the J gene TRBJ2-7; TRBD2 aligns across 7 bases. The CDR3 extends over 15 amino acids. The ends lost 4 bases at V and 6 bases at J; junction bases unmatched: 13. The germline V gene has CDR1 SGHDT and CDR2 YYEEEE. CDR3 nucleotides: TGTGCCAGCAGCCCGGCCCCGGGACTATTAGTCGAGCAGTACTTC. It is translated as CASSPAPGLLVEQYF.

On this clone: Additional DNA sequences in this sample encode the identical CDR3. The CDR3 nucleotides read TGTGCCAGTAGTATCGGCGACGGCTCCTACGAGCAGTACTTC. It codes for CASSIGDGSYEQYF. The chain carries TRBV19 and TRBJ2-7; D unclear. V lost 3 bases and J lost 0, with 9 bases in between. The CDR3 covers 14 residues. Germline V gene lookup returns CDR1 LNHDA and CDR2 SQIVND (reference sequence).

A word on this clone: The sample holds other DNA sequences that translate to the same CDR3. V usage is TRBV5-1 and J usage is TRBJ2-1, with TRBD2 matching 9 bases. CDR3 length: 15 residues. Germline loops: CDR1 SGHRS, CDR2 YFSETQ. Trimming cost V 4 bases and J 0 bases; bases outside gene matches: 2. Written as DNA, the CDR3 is TGCGCCAGCAGCATTAGCGGGGGCTCCTACAATGAGCAGTTCTTC. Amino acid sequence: CASSISGGSYNEQFF.

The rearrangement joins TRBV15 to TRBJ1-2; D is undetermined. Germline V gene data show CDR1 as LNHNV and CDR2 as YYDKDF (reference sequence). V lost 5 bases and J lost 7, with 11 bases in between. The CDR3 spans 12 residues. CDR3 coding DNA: TGTGCCACCAGCTGGCTCTCGGGTGGCTACACCTTC. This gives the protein CATSWLSGGYTF.

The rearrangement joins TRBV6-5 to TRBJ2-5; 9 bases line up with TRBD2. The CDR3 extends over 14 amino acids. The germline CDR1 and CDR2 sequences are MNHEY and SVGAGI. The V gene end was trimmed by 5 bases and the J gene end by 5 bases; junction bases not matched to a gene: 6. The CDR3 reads CASSHSGGSETQYF. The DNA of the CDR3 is TGTGCCAGCAGTCACAGCGGGGGGTCGGAGACCCAGTACTTC.

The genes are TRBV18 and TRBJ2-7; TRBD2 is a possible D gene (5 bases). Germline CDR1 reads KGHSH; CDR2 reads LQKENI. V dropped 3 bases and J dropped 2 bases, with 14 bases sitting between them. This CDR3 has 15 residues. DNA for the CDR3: TGTGCCAGCTCACCCCTGAGGGAAGCGACCTACGAGCAGTACTTC. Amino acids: CASSPLREATYEQYF.

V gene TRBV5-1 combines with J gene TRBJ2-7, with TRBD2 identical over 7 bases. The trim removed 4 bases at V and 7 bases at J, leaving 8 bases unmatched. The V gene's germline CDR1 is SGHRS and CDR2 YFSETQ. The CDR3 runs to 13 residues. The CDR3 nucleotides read TGCGCCAGCAGCCCGCGACTAGCTGAGGAGCAGTACTTC. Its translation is CASSPRLAEEQYF. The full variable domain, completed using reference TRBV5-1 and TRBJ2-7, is KAGVTQTPRYLIKTRGQQVTLSCSPISGHRSVSWYQQTPGQGLQFLFEYFSETQRNKGNFPGRFSGRQFSNSRSEMNVSTLELGDSALYLCASSPRLAEEQYFGPGTRLTVT.

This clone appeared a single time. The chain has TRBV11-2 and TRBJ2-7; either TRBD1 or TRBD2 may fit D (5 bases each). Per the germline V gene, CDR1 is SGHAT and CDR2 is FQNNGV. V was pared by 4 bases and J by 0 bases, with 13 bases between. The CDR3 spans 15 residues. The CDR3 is CASSSPGTDSYEQYF. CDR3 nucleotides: TGTGCCAGCAGCTCCCCCGGGACCGACTCCTACGAGCAGTACTTC.